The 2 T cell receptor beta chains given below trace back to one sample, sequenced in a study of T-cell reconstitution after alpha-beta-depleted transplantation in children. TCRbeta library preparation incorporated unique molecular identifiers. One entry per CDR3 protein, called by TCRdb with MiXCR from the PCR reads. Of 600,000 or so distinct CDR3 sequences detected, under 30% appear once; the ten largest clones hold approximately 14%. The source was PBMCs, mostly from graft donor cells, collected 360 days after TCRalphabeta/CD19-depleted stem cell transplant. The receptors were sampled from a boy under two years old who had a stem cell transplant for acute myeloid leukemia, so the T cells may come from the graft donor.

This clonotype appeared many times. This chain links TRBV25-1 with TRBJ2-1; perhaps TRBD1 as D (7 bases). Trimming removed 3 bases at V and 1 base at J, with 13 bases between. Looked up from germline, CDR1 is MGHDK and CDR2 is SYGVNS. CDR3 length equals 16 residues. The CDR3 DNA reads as TGTGCCAGCAGTGAGTACAGGGGAGGATCCTACAATGAGCAGTTCTTC. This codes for CASSEYRGGSYNEQFF.

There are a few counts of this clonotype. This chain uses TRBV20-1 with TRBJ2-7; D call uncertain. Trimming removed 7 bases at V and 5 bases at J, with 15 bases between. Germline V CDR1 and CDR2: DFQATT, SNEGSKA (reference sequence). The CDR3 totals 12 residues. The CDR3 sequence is CSVSLLGDEQYF. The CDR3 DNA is TGCAGTGTATCGCTCCTCGGTGACGAGCAGTACTTC.